This T cell receptor beta chain was obtained from a study of Ad26.COV2.S vaccination and SARS-CoV-2 variants. Study-level information: Sample donor was a member of the COV1001 Ad26.COV2.S trial arm. Intramuscular Ad26.COV2.S at 5x10^10 or 1x10^11 viral particles. Points from the study as a whole: Possibly, TCR breadth and depth analyses underestimated total T cell responses. Reportedly, spike-specific CD8+ and CD4+ T cell responses achieved substantial breadth once vaccination had taken place.

Produced via immunoSEQ multiplex PCR; TCRdb's table is partial and in-frame only. The table records hundreds of thousands of clones, roughly nine tenths of them present only once. To note about this clone: Its antigen is unidentified.

Specified treatment: approximately 18 received Ad26.COV2.S at low or high dose, single or two shots; roughly five received placebo; per-sample allocation not given. Sampling occurred on day 63 after the first vaccine or placebo injection. From germline, CDR1 is MNHEY and CDR2 SVGAGI. There are 14 residues in the CDR3. The V and J ends lost 2 bases and 0 bases respectively, with 7 bases between them. This sample comprised peripheral blood, obtained in a trial of Ad26.COV2.S vaccine versus placebo. The V call is TRBV6-5, the J call TRBJ1-1; no reliable D call. This sequence was found in a person aged 18-60 years who received the Ad26.COV2.S COVID-19 vaccine or a placebo. CDR3 amino acids: CASSYSYMNTEAFF. The CDR3 nucleotides are TGTGCCAGCAGTTACAGTTACATGAACACTGAAGCTTTCTTT.